This T cell receptor (beta chain) was profiled in a study of beta chain features in type 1 diabetes. Trimming took off 3 bases at V and 5 bases at J, with 17 bases between the two ends. There are 16 residues in the CDR3. CDR1 is MGHRA, CDR2 YSYEKL, per germline. As every portion of the isolated RNA was reverse transcribed, the sequencing read expressed TCRB transcripts. Method: immunoSEQ multiplex PCR; TCRdb's copy keeps in-frame clones and lacks some. The repertoire holds about 620,000 clones, with around a sixth as singletons. This TCR was recovered from a man younger than 35 in good health. Sequences were obtained from naive CD4+ T cells from blood. The V and J genes are TRBV4-1 and TRBJ2-1; possible D gene TRBD1, 5 bases. In DNA form, the CDR3 reads TGCGCCAGCAGCCATGGACCCTTGACAGCACACAATGAGCAGTTCTTC. Amino acids: CASSHGPLTAHNEQFF.